This TCR beta chain was identified during a study of CD8+ T cells in alopecia areata. Peripheral blood, together with lesional scalp punch biopsies, was collected from alopecia areata patients. cDNA serving as the sequencing template came from extracted, reverse transcribed RNA. Generated by immunoSEQ multiplex PCR, the TCRdb table keeps only in-frame clones and is missing some. The sample carries around 160,000 clones, 87% recorded once. In germline, CDR1 is DFQATT, CDR2 SNEGSKA (reference sequence). CDR3 length: 11 amino acids. V is TRBV20-1 and J is TRBJ1-1; D call uncertain. The receptor comes from a human donor with alopecia areata. The sequencing here drew on CD8+ T cells sorted from blood, taken at week 0. The CDR3 loop reads CRPWAGLEAFF. The CDR3 nucleotides read TGCAGGCCTTGGGCGGGCCTGGAAGCTTTCTTT.